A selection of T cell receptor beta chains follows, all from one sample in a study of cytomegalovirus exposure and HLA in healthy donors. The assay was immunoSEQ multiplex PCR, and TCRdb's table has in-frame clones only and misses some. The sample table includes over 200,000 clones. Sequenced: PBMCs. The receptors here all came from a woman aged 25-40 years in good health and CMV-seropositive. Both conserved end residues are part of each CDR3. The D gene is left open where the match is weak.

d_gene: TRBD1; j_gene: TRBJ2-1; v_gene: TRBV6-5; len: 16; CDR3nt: TGTGCCAGCAGTTTCCTGACAGGGGGCAACTACAATGAGCAGTTCTTC; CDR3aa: CASSFLTGGNYNEQFF
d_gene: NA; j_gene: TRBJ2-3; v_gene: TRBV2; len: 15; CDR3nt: TGTGCCAGCAGTGAGGAACAGGGTTTCACAGATACGCAGTATTTT; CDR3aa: CASSEEQGFTDTQYF
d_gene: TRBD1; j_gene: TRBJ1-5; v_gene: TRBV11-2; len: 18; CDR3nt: TGTGCCAGCAGCTTCTTAATACGGGACAGGGGGAACAATCAGCCCCAGCATTTT; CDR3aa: CASSFLIRDRGNNQPQHF
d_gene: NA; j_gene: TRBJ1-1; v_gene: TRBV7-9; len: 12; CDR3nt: TGTGCCAGCAGCAATCACAGGGACGAAGCTTTCTTT; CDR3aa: CASSNHRDEAFF
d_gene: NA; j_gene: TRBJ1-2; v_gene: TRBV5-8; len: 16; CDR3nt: TGTGCCAGCAGCTTCGACTTCTATAATAGGTACTATGGCTACACCTTC; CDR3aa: CASSFDFYNRYYGYTF
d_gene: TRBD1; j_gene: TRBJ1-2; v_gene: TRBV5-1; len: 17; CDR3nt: TGCGCCAGCAGCTTGGCCGAGAGACAGGGAGTTGACTATGGCTACACCTTC; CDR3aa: CASSLAERQGVDYGYTF
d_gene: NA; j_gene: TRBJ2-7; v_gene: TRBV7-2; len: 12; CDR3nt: TGTGCCAGCAGCTTGGGGCTGTTTAAGCAGTACTTC; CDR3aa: CASSLGLFKQYF
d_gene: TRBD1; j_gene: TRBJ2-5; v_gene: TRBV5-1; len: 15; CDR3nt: TGCGCCAGCAGCTTCCAGACAGGGACGGGAGAGACCCAGTACTTC; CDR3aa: CASSFQTGTGETQYF
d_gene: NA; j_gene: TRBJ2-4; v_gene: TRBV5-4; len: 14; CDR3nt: TGTGCCAGCAGCTTGGCAGGGTCCAAAAACATTCAGTACTTC; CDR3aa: CASSLAGSKNIQYF
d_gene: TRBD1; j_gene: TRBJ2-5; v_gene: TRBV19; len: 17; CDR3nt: TGTGCCAGTAGGGGAAGACAGGGATTGGGCCAAGGGGAGACCCAGTACTTC; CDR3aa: CASRGRQGLGQGETQYF
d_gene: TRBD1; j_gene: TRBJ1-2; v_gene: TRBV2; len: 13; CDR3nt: TGTGCCAGCAGTGAAGAGGACGGGACAGCCCGCACCTTC; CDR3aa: CASSEEDGTARTF
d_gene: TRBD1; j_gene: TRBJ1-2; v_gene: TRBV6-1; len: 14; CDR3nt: TGTGCCAGCAGTGAAACGGGACAGGGTGCTGGCTACACCTTC; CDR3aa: CASSETGQGAGYTF
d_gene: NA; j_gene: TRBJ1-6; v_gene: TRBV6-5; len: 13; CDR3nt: TGTGCCAGCAGTTACACTCCAAATTCACCCCTCCACTTT; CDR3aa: CASSYTPNSPLHF
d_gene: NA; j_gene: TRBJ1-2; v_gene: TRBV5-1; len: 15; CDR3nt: TGCGCCAGCAGCCCCTCTTCGGGGGCTAACTATGGCTACACCTTC; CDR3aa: CASSPSSGANYGYTF
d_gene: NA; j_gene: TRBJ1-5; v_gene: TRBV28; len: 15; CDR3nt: TGTGCCAGCAGTTTATGGGACAAAAAGGGTCAGCCCCAGCATTTT; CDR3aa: CASSLWDKKGQPQHF
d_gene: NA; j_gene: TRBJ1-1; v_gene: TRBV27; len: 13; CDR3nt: TGTGCCAGCAGTTTACACGGGTGGGCTGAAGCTTTCTTT; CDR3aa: CASSLHGWAEAFF
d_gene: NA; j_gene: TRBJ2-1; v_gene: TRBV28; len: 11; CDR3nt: TGTGCCAGCAGTTTAACTCGAGGACAGTTCTTC; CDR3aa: CASSLTRGQFF
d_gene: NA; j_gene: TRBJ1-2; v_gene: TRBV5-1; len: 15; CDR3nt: TGCGCCAGCAGCTCCCCCTGGCTCGCTAACTATGGCTACACCTTC; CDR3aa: CASSSPWLANYGYTF
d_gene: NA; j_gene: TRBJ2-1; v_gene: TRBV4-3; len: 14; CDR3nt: TGCGCCAGCAGCCAAGAGTCGGGGATCCATGAGCAGTTCTTC; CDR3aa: CASSQESGIHEQFF
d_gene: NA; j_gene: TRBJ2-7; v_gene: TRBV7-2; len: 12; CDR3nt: TGTGCCAGCAGCCCACAAGAGGGAGAACAGTACTTC; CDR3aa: CASSPQEGEQYF
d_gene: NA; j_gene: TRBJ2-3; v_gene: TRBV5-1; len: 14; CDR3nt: TGCGCCAGCAGCTTGTCGACTCTCACAGATACGCAGTATTTT; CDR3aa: CASSLSTLTDTQYF
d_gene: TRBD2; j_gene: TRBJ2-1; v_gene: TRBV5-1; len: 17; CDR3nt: TGCGCCAGCAGCTTGGAAGGGACTAGCGGGAGCTACAATGAGCAGTTCTTC; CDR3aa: CASSLEGTSGSYNEQFF
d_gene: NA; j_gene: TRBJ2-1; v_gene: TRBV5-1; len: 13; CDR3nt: TGCGCCAGCAGCCTGGACGGGTACAATGAGCAGTTCTTC; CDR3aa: CASSLDGYNEQFF
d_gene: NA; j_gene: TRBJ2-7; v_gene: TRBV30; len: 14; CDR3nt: TGTGCCTGGAGAAACAGGGGGGGAGGCTACGAGCAGTACTTC; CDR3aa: CAWRNRGGGYEQYF
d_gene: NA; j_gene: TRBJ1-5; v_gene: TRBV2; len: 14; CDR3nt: TGTGCCAGCAGTGAAGGTCACAGGGACCAGCCCCAGCATTTT; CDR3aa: CASSEGHRDQPQHF
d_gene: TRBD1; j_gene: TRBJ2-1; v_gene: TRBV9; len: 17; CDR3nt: TGTGCCAGCAGCGTAGGCCACCTGGGACAGAGCCTAGGCGAGCAGTTCTTC; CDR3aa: CASSVGHLGQSLGEQFF
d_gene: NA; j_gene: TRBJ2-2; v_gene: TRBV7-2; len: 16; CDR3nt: TGTGCCAGCAGCTTATGGGTCTCTCGGAGCACCGGGGAGCTGTTTTTT; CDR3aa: CASSLWVSRSTGELFF
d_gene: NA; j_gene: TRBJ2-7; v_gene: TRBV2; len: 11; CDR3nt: TGTGCCAGCAGACAATTCTACGAGCAGTACTTC; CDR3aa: CASRQFYEQYF
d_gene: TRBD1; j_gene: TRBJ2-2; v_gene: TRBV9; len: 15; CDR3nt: TGTGCCAGCAGCATCCGACAGGGGTCCACCGGGGAGCTGTTTTTT; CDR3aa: CASSIRQGSTGELFF
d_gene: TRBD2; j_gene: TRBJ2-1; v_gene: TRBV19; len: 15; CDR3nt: TGTGCCAGTAGTATACGGGGGGTGAGTCACAATGAGCAGTTCTTC; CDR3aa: CASSIRGVSHNEQFF
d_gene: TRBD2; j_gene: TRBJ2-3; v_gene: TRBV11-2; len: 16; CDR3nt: TGTGCCAGCAGCTTAGCCCTAGCGGGCGGCACAGATACGCAGTATTTT; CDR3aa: CASSLALAGGTDTQYF
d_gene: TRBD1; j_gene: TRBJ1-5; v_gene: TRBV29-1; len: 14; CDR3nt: TGCAGCGTTGTTGAACAGGGGCGTTACCAGCCCCAGCATTTT; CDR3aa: CSVVEQGRYQPQHF
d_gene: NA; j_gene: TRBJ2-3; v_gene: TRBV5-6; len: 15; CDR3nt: TGTGCCAGCAGCCTGGAGGGGGCGGTTTCAGATACGCAGTATTTT; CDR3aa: CASSLEGAVSDTQYF
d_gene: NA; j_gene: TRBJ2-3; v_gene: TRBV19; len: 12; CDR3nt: TGTGCCAGTAGGAGGGACACAGATACGCAGTATTTT; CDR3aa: CASRRDTDTQYF
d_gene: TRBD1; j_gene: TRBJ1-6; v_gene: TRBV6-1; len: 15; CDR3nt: TGTGCCAGCAGTGTCACGACAGGGCCGGGATCACCCCTCCACTTT; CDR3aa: CASSVTTGPGSPLHF
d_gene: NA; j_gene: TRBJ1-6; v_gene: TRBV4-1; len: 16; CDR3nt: TGCGCCAGCAGCCAAGTGCGTCAGGCCTATAATTCACCCCTCCACTTT; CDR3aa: CASSQVRQAYNSPLHF
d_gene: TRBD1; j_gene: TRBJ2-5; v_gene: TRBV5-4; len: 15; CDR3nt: TGTGCCAGCAGCTTGACCACAGGGGCCCAAGAGACCCAGTACTTC; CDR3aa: CASSLTTGAQETQYF
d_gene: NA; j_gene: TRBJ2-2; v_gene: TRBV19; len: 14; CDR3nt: TGTGCCAGTAGTATATCAGGAGGGACCGGGGAGCTGTTTTTT; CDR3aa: CASSISGGTGELFF
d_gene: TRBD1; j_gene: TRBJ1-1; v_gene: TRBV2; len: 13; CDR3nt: TGTGCCCGCTTGGACAGGAAGAACACTGAAGCTTTCTTT; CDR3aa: CARLDRKNTEAFF
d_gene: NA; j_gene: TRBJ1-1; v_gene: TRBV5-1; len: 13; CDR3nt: TGCGCCAGCAGCTTGTCGGGAGGCACTGAAGCTTTCTTT; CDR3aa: CASSLSGGTEAFF
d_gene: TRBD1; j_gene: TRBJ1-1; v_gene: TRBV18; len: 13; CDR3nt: TGTGCCAGCTCATTTTACCGGGACAGTGAAGCTTTCTTT; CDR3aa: CASSFYRDSEAFF
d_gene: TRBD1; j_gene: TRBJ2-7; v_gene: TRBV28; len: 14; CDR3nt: TGTGCCAGCCGAGACAGGGGAGAGTCCTACGAGCAGTACTTC; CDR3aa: CASRDRGESYEQYF
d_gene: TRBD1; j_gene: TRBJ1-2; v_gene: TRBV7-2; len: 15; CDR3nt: TGTGCCAGCAGGGTGACAGGGTCGATGGTACATGGCTACACCTTC; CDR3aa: CASRVTGSMVHGYTF
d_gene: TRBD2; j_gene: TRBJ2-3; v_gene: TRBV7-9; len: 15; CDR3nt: TGTGCCAGCAGCTCTAGCGGGAGAAGCACAGATACGCAGTATTTT; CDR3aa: CASSSSGRSTDTQYF
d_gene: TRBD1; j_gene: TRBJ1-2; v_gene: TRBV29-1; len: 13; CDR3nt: TGCAGCGTTGAAGCACAGGGGAACGATTACTACACCTTC; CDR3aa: CSVEAQGNDYYTF
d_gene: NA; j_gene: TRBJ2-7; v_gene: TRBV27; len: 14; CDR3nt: TGTGCCAGCAAGGCAGACAGGACTCTCTACGAGCAGTACTTC; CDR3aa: CASKADRTLYEQYF
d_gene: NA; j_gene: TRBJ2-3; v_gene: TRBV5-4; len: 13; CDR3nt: TGTGCCAGCAGCTTAGAACAGAGAGATACGCAGTATTTT; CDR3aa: CASSLEQRDTQYF
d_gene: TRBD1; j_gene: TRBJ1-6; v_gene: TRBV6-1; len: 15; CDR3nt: TGTGCCAGCAGTGGTGGACAGGGGGGGTATTCACCCCTCCACTTT; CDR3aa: CASSGGQGGYSPLHF
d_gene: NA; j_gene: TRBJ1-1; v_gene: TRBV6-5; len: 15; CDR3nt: TGTGCCAGCAGTTACTCGTGGCCACGAAACACTGAAGCTTTCTTT; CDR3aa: CASSYSWPRNTEAFF
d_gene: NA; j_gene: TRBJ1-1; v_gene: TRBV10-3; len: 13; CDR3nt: TGTGCCATCCTACAGGCGCGGAACACTGAAGCTTTCTTT; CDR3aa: CAILQARNTEAFF
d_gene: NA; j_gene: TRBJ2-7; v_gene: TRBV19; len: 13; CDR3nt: TGTGCCAGTAGTATAGTGACGGGCTACGAGCAGTACTTC; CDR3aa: CASSIVTGYEQYF
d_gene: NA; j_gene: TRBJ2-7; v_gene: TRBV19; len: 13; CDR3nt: TGTGCCAGTAGTATAGACGGCTCCTACGAGCAGTACTTC; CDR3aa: CASSIDGSYEQYF
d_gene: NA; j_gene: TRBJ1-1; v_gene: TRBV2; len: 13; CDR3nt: TGTGCCAGCAGTGGGAACAGGAACACTGAAGCTTTCTTT; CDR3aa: CASSGNRNTEAFF
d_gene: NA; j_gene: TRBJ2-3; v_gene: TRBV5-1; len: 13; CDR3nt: TGCGCCAGCAGCTACGGGTTTGTAGATACGCAGTATTTT; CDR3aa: CASSYGFVDTQYF
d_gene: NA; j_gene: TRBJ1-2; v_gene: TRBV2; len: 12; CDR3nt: TGTGCCAGCAGGTTTCTGGAGGATGGCTACACCTTC; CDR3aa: CASRFLEDGYTF
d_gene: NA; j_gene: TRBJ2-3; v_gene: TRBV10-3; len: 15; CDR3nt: TGTGCCACAACCATTGGGCAGGTCGGCACAGATACGCAGTATTTT; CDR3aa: CATTIGQVGTDTQYF
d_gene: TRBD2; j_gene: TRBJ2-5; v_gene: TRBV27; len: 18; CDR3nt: TGTGCCAGCAGTTTGGATCCGGCGACTAGCGGAAACCAAGAGACCCAGTACTTC; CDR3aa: CASSLDPATSGNQETQYF
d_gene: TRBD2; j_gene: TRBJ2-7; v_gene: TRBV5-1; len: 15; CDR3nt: TGCGCCAGTCGGCCCCGGGGGGGGATGAGCTACGAGCAGTACTTC; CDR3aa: CASRPRGGMSYEQYF
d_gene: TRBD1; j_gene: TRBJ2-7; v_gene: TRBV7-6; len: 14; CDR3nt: TGTGCCAGCAGCCTGGACAGGGGAAACTACGAGCAGTACTTC; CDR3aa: CASSLDRGNYEQYF